The sequence of this T cell receptor beta chain was determined in a study of regulatory T cells in long-lasting Graves disease. Study context: Antithyroid drugs had been given to newly diagnosed Graves' patients for under 3 months.

TCR beta libraries were built with iRepertoire HTBI primers and Arm-PCR of CDR3 regions. TCRdb fed the multiplex PCR reads into MiXCR, producing one record per CDR3 protein. The profile shows about 430,000 distinct CDR3 sequences, over 14% of them singletons. This clonotype was counted a few times. V lost 3 bases to trimming and J lost 1 base; unmatched junction nucleotides: 7. The CDR3 has 16 amino acids. CDR1 is KGHSH, CDR2 LQKENI, per germline. Sample time point: newly diagnosed GD, antithyroid drugs for less than 3 months. From PBMCs, RNA was extracted and then used to make the TCR library. The same data also went into a second study, on T cells in Graves' hyperthyroidism and ophthalmopathy. That paper adds: A first-round RT-PCR of the TCR CDR3 used the HTBI primer set. Researchers found most expanded thyroid clonotypes above 0.001 in blood as well.

The TCR was taken from a woman in her thirties or forties with Graves disease. The chain recombines TRBV18 with TRBJ1-1; 8 bases line up with TRBD1. The source material was peripheral blood mononuclear cells (PBMCs), sampled at new diagnosis, from a patient treated with antithyroid drugs. The CDR3, as DNA: TGTGCCAGCTCACCCAAAGGACAGGGAGGGAACACTGAAGCTTTCTTT. Amino acid sequence: CASSPKGQGGNTEAFF.